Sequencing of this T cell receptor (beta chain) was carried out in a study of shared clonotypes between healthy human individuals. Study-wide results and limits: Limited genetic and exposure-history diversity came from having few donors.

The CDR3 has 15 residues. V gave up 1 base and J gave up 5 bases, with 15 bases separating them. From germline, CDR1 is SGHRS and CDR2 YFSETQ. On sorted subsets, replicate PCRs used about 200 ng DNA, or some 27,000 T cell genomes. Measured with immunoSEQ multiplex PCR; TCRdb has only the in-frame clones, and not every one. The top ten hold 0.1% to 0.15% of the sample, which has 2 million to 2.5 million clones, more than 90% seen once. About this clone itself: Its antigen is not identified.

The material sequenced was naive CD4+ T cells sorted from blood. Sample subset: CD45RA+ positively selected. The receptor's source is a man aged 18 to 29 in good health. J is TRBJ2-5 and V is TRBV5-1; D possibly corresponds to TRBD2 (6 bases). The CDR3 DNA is TGCGCCAGCAGCTTGAATTTGGGGGGAAAGGAGACCCAGTACTTC. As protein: CASSLNLGGKETQYF.